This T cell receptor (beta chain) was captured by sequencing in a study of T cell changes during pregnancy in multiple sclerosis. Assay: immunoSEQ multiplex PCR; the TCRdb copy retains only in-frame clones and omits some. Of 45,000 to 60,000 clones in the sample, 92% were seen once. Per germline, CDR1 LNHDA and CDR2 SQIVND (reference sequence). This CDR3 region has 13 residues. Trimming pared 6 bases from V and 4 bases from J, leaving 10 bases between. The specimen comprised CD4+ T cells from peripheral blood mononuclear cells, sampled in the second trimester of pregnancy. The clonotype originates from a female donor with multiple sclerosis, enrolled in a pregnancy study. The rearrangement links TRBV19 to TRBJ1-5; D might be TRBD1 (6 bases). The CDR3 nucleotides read TGTGCCAGTAGCCTACAGGGTAATCAGCCCCAGCATTTT. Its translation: CASSLQGNQPQHF.